This T cell receptor beta chain was captured in a study of shared clonotypes between healthy human individuals (dated by TCRdb to the early 2020s). Notes on the research overall: The cohort included three men and a couple of women between 18 and 49 years of age. Leukapheresis yielded between about 0.94 and 9.5 billion PBMCs per donor. To increase sequencing depth and limit assay-specific biases, different laboratories used diverse techniques to prepare libraries and sequence TCR repertoires. For each donor, CD4 naive and CD4 memory were each run on three plates, CD8 naive on two plates, and CD8 memory on one plate. Blood TCR repertoires of a handful of healthy adults were deeply sequenced to estimate repertoire size and the extent of clonotype sharing between individuals.

What the study reported, not specific to this receptor: Sampling was limited to blood, and TCR repertoires in tissue likely differ from TCR repertoires in blood. Higher generation probabilities were observed for clonotypes shared by all four sorted-subset donors than for non-shared clonotypes. Because the study included only a small number of donors, the genetic and exposure-history diversity represented was limited. Roughly 5.2% of naive CD4, 3.5% of naive CD8, approximately 2.2% of memory CD4, and about 0.4% of memory CD8 clonotypes were shared across several donors. Pairwise subsampling led to the expectation that sequencing depth would affect the degree of clonotype sharing among donors. Larger estimated clonotype richness was generally found for naive subsets than for memory subsets. Rarefaction of sorted-subset datasets indicated incomplete sequencing despite the large sequencing depth.

This clone was seen a few times. Its binding antigen is unknown. Qualities for individual bases were not recorded, and no much larger clone is one base off. The germline V gene sets CDR1 to SGDLS and CDR2 to YYNGEE. V is pruned by 0 bases and J by 5 bases, leaving 2 bases of the junction without a gene match. There are 15 amino acids in the CDR3, from cysteine to phenylalanine inclusive. Just the 45-base CDR3 DNA is kept, in frame starting at base 1. Using the deep immunoSEQ assay, TCR CDR3 regions were amplified from genomic DNA by multiplex PCR. Extracted genomic DNA from each cell subset was distributed evenly across all wells of several immunoSEQ 96-well plates, and each plate was treated as a replicate. Each replicate PCR for sorted subsets received around 210 ng genomic DNA, equal to tens of thousands of T cell genomes. Purified libraries were quantified with a Qubit 3.0 fluorometer, sized on a Bioanalyzer 2100, and re-quantified with the KAPA Library Quantification kit. Every immunoSEQ 96-well plate was sequenced on a dedicated single-read 150-cycle Illumina NextSeq 550 flow cell. The original methods were these. Because only junctional sequences without quality scores were contained in the immunoSEQ output, filtering matching that applied to full-length reads could not be performed. To assign V/J genes and CDR3, sequences were annotated using PyIR, a Python wrapper for IgBLAST v1.9, with IMGT germline references. Reads were filtered out if the reads had weak V/J assignments (E-value above 1e-6), no CDR3, stop codons, out-of-frame junctions, or ambiguous translated residues. V3J clonotypes were defined as sequences sharing the same inferred V gene, J gene, and CDR3 amino acid sequence. Percentage overlap between repertoires was computed as shared unique clonotypes divided by the size of the smaller repertoire. RTK rarefaction, the Chao1 estimator, and Recon v2.1 estimates of unobserved clonotypes were used to assess repertoire richness. OLGA was used to compute generation probabilities for all TCRbeta clonotypes that the gDNA method yielded from a few donors. TCRdb stores this immuneACCESS table with in-frame sequences only. Part of the clones is absent; in the studies checked, under half of the shortfall reflects unresolved V genes, and no reason is known for the rest. V, J and clone size derive from that table, while D and trimming were established from the DNA sequence. The sample records hundreds of thousands of clones, roughly 70% of which are singletons. 1.5% to 2% of the sample comes from the top ten.

Donors were healthy HIV-negative adults with no recently reported acute infections or vaccinations. Every donor was a Caucasian adult living in Nashville, Tennessee, USA. Magnetic negative selection was used to enrich CD4+ T cells, after which naive cells were positively selected on CD45RA and the negative fraction became the memory subset. Blood was obtained by leukapheresis, after which PBMCs were separated by Ficoll-Histopaque density gradient centrifugation and cryopreserved in liquid nitrogen vapor phase. Analytical flow cytometry was used to check the purity and quantity of each magnetically sorted T cell population. Each sorted fraction had its genomic DNA isolated and then quantified by UV absorbance on a Nanodrop 2000c.

Source material: memory CD4+ T cells sorted from blood. The cell subset or site tag for this specimen amounts to: CD45RA-negative fraction. The chain links TRBV9 with TRBJ1-5, with 10 bases matching TRBD1. This TCR came from a woman in her 30s in good health. The DNA sequence follows: TGTGCCAGCAGCGTAGTGGGGACAGGGGATCAGCCCCAGCATTTT. Its protein reads: CASSVVGTGDQPQHF.